This TCR beta chain came from a study of blood T cell repertoires in COVID-19. In this sample, this clone turned up many times. V dropped 6 bases and J dropped 1 base, with 9 bases sitting between them. The length of the CDR3 is 13 residues. Produced via immunoSEQ multiplex PCR; TCRdb's table is partial and in-frame only. Here the sample spans under 450,000 clones, 81% being singletons. Material for sequencing was peripheral blood. This sequence was found in a human donor with acute or convalescent COVID-19. The donor label of this sample is uncertain. V and J are TRBV12-3 or TRBV12-4 and TRBJ2-5; TRBD2 might be the D (6 bases). The CDR3 nucleotides are TGTGCCAGCAGGGGGACTTCCCAAGAGACCCAGTACTTC. The encoded protein is CASRGTSQETQYF.